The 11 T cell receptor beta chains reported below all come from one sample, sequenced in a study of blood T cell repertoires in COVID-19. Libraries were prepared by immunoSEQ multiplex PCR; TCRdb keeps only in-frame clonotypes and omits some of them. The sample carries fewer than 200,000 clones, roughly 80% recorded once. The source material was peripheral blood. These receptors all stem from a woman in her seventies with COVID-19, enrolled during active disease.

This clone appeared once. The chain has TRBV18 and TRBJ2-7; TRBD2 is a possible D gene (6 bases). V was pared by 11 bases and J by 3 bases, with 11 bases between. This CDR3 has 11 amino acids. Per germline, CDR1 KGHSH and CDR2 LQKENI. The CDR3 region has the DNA TGTGCCTCGGGGGATTACTACGAGCAGTACTTC. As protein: CASGDYYEQYF.

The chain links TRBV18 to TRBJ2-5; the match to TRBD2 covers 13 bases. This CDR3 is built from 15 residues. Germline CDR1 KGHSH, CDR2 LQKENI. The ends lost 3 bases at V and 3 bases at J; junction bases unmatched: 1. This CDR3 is CASSPGTSGEETQYF. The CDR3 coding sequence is TGTGCCAGCTCACCCGGGACTAGCGGGGAAGAGACCCAGTACTTC.

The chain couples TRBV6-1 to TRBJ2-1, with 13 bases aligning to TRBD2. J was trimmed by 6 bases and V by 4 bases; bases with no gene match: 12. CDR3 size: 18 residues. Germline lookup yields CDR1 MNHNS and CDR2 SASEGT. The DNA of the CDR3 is TGTGCCAGCAGTGTCTTCCTGCTTAGACTAGCGGGAGGCAATGAGCAGTTCTTC. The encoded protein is CASSVFLLRLAGGNEQFF.

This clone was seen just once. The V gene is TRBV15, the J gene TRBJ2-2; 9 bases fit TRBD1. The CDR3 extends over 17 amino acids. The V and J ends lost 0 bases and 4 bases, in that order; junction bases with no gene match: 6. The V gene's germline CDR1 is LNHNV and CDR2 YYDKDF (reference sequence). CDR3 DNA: TGTGCCACCAGCAGAGATCTGGGACAGGGTGTCACCGGGGAGCTGTTTTTT. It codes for CATSRDLGQGVTGELFF.

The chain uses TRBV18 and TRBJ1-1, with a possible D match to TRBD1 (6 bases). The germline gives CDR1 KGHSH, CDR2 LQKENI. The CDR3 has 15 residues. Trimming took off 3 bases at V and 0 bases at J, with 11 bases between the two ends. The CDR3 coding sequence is TGTGCCAGCTCACCCAATACAGGGATGAACACTGAAGCTTTCTTT. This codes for CASSPNTGMNTEAFF.

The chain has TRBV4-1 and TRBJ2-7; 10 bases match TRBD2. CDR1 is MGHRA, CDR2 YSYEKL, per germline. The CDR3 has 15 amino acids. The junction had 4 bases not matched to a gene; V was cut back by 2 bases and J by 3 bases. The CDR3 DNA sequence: TGCGCCAGCAGCCAAACTAGCGGGATGAGCTACGAGCAGTACTTC. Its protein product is CASSQTSGMSYEQYF.

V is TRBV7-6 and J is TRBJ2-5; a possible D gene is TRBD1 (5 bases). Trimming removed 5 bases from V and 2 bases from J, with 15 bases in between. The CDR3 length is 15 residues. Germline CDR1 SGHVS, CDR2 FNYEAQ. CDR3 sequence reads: CASSIQATVQETQYF. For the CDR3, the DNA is TGTGCCAGCAGCATACAGGCTACTGTACAAGAGACCCAGTACTTC.

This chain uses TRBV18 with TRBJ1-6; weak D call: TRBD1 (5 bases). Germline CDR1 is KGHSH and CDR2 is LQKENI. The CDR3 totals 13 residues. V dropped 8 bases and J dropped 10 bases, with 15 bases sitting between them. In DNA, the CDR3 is TGTGCCAGCGGTCAAAGCGGGGACTCACCCCTCCACTTT. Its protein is CASGQSGDSPLHF.

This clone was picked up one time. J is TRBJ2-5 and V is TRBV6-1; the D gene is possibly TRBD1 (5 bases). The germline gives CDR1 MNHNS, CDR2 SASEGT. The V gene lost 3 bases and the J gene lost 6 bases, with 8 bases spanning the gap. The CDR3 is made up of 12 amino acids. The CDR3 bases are TGTGCCAGCAGTGACAGGGAAAAGACCCAGTACTTC. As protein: CASSDREKTQYF.

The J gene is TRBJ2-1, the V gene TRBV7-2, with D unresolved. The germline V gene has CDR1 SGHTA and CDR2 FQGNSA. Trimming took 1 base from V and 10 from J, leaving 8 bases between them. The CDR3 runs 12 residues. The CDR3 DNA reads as TGTGCCAGCAGCTTAGTACGCGTCGAGCAGTTCTTC. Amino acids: CASSLVRVEQFF.

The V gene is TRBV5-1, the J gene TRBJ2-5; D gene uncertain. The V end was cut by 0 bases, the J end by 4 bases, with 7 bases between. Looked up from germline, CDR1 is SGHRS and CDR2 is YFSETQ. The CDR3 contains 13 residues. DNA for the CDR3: TGCGCCAGCAGCTTGGTTCTACCAGAGACCCAGTACTTC. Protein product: CASSLVLPETQYF.